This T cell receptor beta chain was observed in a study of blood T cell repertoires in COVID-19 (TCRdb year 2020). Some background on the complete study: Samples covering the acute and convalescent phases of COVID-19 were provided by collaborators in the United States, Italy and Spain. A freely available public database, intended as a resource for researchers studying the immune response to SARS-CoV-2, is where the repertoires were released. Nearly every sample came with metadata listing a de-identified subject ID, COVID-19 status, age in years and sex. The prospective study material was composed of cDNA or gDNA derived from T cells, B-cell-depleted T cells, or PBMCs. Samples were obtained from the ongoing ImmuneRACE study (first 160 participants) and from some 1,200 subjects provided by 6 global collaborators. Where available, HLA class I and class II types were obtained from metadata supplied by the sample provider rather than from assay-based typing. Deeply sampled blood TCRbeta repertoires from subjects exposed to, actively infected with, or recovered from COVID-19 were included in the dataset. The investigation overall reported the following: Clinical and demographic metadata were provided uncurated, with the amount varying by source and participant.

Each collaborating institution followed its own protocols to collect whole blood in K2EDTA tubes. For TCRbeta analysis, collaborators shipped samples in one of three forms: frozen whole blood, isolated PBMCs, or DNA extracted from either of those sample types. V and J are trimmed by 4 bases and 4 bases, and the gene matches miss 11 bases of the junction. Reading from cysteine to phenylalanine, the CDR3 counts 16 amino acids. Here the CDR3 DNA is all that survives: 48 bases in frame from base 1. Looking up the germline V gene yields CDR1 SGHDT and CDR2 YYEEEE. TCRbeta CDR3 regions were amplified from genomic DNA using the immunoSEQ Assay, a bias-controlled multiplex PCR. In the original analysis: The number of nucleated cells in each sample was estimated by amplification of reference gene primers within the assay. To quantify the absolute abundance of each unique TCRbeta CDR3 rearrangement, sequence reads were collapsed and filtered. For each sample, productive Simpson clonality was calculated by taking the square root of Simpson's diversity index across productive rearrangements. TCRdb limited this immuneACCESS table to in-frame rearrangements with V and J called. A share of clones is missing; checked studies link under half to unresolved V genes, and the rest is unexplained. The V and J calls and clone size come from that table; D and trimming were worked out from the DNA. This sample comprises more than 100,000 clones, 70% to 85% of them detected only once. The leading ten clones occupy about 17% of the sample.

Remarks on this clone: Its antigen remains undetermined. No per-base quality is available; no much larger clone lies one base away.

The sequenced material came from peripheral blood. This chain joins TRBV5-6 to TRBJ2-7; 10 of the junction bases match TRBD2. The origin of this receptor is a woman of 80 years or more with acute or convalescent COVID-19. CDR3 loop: CASSLHGASGGYEQYF. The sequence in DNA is TGTGCCAGCAGCCTGCACGGGGCTAGCGGGGGTTACGAGCAGTACTTC.